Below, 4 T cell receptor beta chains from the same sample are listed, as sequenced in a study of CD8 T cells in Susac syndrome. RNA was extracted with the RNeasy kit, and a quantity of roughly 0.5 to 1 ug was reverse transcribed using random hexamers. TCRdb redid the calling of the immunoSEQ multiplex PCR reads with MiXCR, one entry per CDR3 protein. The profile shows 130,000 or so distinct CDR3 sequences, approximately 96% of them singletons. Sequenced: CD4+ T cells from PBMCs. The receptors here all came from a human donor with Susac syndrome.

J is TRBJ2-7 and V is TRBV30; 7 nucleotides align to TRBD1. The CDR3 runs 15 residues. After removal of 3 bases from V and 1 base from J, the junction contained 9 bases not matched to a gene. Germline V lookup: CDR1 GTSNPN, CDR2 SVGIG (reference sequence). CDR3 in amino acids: CAWSPGRGPSYEQYF. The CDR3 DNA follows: TGTGCCTGGAGCCCTGGAAGGGGGCCTTCCTACGAGCAGTACTTC. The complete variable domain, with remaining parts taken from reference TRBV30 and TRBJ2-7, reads SQTIHQWPATLVQPVGSPLSLECTVEGTSNPNLYWYRQAAGRGLQLLFYSVGIGQISSEVPQNLSASRPQDRQFILSSKKLLLSDSGFYLCAWSPGRGPSYEQYFGPGTRLTVT.

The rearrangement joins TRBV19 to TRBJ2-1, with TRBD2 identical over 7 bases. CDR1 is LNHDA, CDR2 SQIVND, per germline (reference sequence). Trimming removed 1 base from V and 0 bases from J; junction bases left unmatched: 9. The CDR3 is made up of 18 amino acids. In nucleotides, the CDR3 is TGTGCCAGTAGTATAGGTCGTGCTAGCGGCGGCTCCTACAATGAGCAGTTCTTC. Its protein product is CASSIGRASGGSYNEQFF.

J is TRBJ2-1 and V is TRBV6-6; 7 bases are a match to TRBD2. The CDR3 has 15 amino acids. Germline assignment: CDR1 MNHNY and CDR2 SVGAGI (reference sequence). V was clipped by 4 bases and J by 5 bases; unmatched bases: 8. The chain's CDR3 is CASSSGGAQDNEQFF. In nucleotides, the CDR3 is TGTGCCAGCAGTTCGGGGGGAGCTCAGGACAATGAGCAGTTCTTC.

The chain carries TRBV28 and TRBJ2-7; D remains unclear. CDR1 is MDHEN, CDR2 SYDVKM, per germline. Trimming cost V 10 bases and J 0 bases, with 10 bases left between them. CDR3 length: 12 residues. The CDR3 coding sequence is TGTGCCACTTCTACGAGCTCCTACGAGCAGTACTTC. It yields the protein CATSTSSYEQYF. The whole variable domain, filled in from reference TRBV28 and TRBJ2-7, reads DVKVTQSSRYLVKRTGEKVFLECVQDMDHENMFWYRQDPGLGLRLIYFSYDVKMKEKGDIPEGYSVSREKKERFSLILESASTNQTSMYLCATSTSSYEQYFGPGTRLTVT.